The present TCR beta chain was sequenced within a study of blood T cell repertoires in COVID-19. This CDR3 spans 17 amino acids. V lost 5 bases and J lost 2; bases outside the gene matches: 11. Germline V lookup: CDR1 MNHNY, CDR2 SVGAGI (reference sequence). Participants came from about 24 US areas, aged roughly 18 to 100 years. Grouping used clinical history reported by participants in a survey and questionnaire. Study processing details: Amplifying reference gene primers gave estimates of nucleated cell counts. Data came from immunoSEQ multiplex PCR; TCRdb stores just in-frame clones and leaves some out. The D gene and trimming were derived from the DNA, and the V and J assignments and clone size from that table. Of around 300,000 clones listed, about 93% are singletons.

J is TRBJ2-3 and V is TRBV6-6; 9 nucleotides agree with TRBD2. Sequenced: PBMCs or T cells enriched from blood (not recorded which). This TCR came from a woman in her twenties or thirties who had recovered from COVID-19. The chain's CDR3 is CASSHATLAGDTDTQYF. The CDR3 nucleotides are TGTGCCAGCAGTCACGCCACTTTAGCGGGGGACACAGATACGCAGTATTTT.